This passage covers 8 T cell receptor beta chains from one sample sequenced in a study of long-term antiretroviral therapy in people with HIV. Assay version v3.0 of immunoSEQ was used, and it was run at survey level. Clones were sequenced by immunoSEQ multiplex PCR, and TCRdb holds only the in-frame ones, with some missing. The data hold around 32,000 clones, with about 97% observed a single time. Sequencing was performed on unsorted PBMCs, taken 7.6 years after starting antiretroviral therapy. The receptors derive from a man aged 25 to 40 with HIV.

CDR3 region: CASSYSIGGNTEAFF. The CDR3, as DNA: TGTGCCAGCAGTTACTCGATCGGGGGGAACACTGAAGCTTTCTTT. The V gene is TRBV6-5, the J gene TRBJ1-1, with D possibly matching TRBD1 (5 bases). This CDR3 comprises 15 residues. The germline V gene has CDR1 MNHEY and CDR2 SVGAGI. The V gene lost 0 bases and the J gene lost 1 base, with 9 bases spanning the gap.

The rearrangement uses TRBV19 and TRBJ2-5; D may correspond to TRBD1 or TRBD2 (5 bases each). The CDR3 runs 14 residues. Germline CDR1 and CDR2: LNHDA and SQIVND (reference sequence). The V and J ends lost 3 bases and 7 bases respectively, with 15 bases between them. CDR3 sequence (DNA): TGTGCCAGTAGTATGTCCCAGCCTGGGGGGACCCAGTACTTC. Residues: CASSMSQPGGTQYF. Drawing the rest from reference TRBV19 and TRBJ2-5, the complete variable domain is DGGITQSPKYLFRKEGQNVTLSCEQNLNHDAMYWYRQDPGQGLRLIYYSQIVNDFQKGDIAEGYSVSREKKESFPLTVTSAQKNPTAFYLCASSMSQPGGTQYFGPGTRLLVL.

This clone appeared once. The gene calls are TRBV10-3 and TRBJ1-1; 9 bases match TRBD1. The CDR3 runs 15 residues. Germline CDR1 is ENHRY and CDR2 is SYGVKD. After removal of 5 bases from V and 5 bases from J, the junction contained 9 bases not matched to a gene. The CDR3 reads CAISNQQGAGTEAFF. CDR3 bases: TGTGCCATCAGTAACCAACAGGGGGCTGGTACTGAAGCTTTCTTT.

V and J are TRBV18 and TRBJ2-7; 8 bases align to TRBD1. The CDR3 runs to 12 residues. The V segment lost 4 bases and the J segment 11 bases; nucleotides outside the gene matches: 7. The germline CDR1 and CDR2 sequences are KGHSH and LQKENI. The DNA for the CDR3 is TGTGCCAGCTCACTCAGGGGGCTGGGGAAGTACTTC. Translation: CASSLRGLGKYF.

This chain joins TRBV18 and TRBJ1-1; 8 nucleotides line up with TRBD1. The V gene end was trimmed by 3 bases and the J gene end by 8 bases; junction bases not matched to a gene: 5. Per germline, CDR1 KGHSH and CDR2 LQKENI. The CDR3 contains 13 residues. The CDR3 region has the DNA TGTGCCAGCTCACCGGACAGGGTGGGAGAAGCTTTCTTT. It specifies CASSPDRVGEAFF.

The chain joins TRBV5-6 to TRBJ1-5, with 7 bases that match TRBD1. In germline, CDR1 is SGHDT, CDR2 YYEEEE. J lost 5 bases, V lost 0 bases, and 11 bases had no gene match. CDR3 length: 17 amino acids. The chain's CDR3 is CASSLDKTGVGHQPQHF. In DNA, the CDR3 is TGTGCCAGCAGCTTGGATAAAACAGGGGTTGGGCATCAGCCCCAGCATTTT.

CDR3 nucleotide sequence: TGTGCCAGCAGCTTAAAAGGTTCGGATTTGTATGGCTACACCTTC. Protein: CASSLKGSDLYGYTF. The chain couples TRBV13 to TRBJ1-2, with D unresolved. This CDR3 contains 15 residues. V lost 2 bases and J 5 bases, leaving 15 bases between the germline ends. Germline CDR1 reads PRHDT; CDR2 reads FYEKMQ (reference sequence).

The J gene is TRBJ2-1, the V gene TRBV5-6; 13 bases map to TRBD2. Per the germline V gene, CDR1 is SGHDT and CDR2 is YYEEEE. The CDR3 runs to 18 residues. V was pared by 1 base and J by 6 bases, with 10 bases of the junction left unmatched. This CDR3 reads CASSLRRTSGSFGNEQFF. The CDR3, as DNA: TGTGCCAGCAGCTTGAGAAGGACTAGCGGGAGTTTTGGCAATGAGCAGTTCTTC.